These 17 T cell receptor beta chains were all obtained from the same sample, sequenced in a study of identical twins. TCRdb ran MiXCR on the 5' RACE reads and lists one entry per CDR3 protein. The repertoire consists of about 500,000 distinct CDR3 sequences, with roughly 13% occurring once and the leading ten covering about 0.97%. This same sample was also part of a study on yellow fever vaccine responses in identical twins.

The sequencing input was CD4+ T cells sorted from blood. Every receptor here comes from a woman younger than 35 in good health.

This clonotype was counted only a few times. This sequence joins TRBV7-6 and TRBJ2-7; 8 bases are shared with TRBD2. The CDR3 is 15 residues long. CDR1 is SGHVS, CDR2 FNYEAQ, per germline. Trimming removed 1 base from V and 7 bases from J; junction bases left unmatched: 9. For the CDR3, the DNA is TGTGCCAGCAGCTTAGTTTCCGGGACTAGGGCTGAGCAGTACTTC. Protein: CASSLVSGTRAEQYF. The whole variable domain, filled in from reference TRBV7-6 and TRBJ2-7, reads GAGVSQSPRYKVTKRGQDVALRCDPISGHVSLYWYRQALGQGPEFLTYFNYEAQQDKSGLPNDRFSAERPEGSISTLTIQRTEQRDSAMYRCASSLVSGTRAEQYFGPGTRLTVT.

J is TRBJ2-2 and V is TRBV2; D is uncertain. V lost 2 bases and J lost 2, with 12 bases in between. The CDR3 totals 16 residues. CDR1 and CDR2 from the germline V gene are SNHLY and FYNNEI. CDR3 nucleotide sequence: TGTGCCAGCAGTGAAAACCCCAATCTTAACACCGGGGAGCTGTTTTTT. The encoded protein is CASSENPNLNTGELFF.

The chain uses TRBV30 and TRBJ2-3, with 8 bases that match TRBD2. The CDR3 has 17 amino acids. CDR1 and CDR2 (germline): GTSNPN, SVGIG (reference sequence). V shed 0 bases and J 1 base; nucleotides not matched to a gene: 9. Here the CDR3 reads CAWSVRLAGHRTDTQYF. The CDR3 DNA sequence: TGTGCCTGGAGTGTACGGCTAGCGGGCCACCGCACAGATACGCAGTATTTT.

The chain is built from TRBV15 and TRBJ2-3, with 7 positions matching TRBD1. V was pared by 1 base and J by 3 bases, with 1 base of the junction left unmatched. Germline values: CDR1 LNHNV, CDR2 YYDKDF (reference sequence). The CDR3 has 14 residues. DNA of the CDR3: TGTGCCACCAGCAGAGGACAGGGTACAGATACGCAGTATTTT. This gives the protein CATSRGQGTDTQYF. The variable domain in full, with the rest retrieved from reference TRBV15 and TRBJ2-3, is DAMVIQNPRYQVTQFGKPVTLSCSQTLNHNVMYWYQQKSSQAPKLLFHYYDKDFNNEADTPDNFQSRRPNTSFCFLDIRSPGLGDTAMYLCATSRGQGTDTQYFGPGTRLTVL.

The rearrangement links TRBV12-3 or TRBV12-4 to TRBJ2-7; D is possibly TRBD2 (6 bases). Trimming took off 2 bases at V and 7 bases at J, with 24 bases between the two ends. The CDR3 contains 17 residues. CDR3 in DNA: TGTGCCAGCAGTTTATTGGGGCCGGGACTCCCATCTCGGGAGCAGTACTTC. It encodes CASSLLGPGLPSREQYF.

This clonotype has a handful of counts. The chain employs TRBV5-6 and TRBJ2-1; D is ambiguous. The CDR3 covers 11 residues. Germline values: CDR1 SGHDT, CDR2 YYEEEE. The V gene lost 7 bases and the J gene lost 4 bases, with 6 bases spanning the gap. The CDR3 DNA sequence: TGTGCCAGCCAAGGTTACAATGAGCAGTTCTTC. It codes for CASQGYNEQFF.

This clonotype was seen at least ten times. The chain employs TRBV10-3 and TRBJ2-3, with unresolved D. This CDR3 region has 12 residues. Germline CDR1 and CDR2: ENHRY and SYGVKD. Trimming removed 2 bases from V and 5 bases from J, with 5 bases in between. CDR3 nucleotides: TGTGCCATCAGTGAGATCGAAGATACGCAGTATTTT. Translation gives CAISEIEDTQYF.

The chain has TRBV20-1 and TRBJ2-2; D is unresolved. Germline V gene sequence: CDR1 DFQATT, CDR2 SNEGSKA (reference sequence). Trimming stripped 6 bases from V and 3 bases from J, with 8 bases between. The CDR3 is 12 residues long. The DNA of the CDR3 is TGCAGTGCGCAGGCGTACACCGGGGAGCTGTTTTTT. It yields the protein CSAQAYTGELFF.

This clonotype has only a few counts. One end of the junction does not line up with germline, which may come from a read error. V is TRBV5-1 and J is TRBJ2-2; tentative D call: TRBD1 (6 bases). The CDR3 runs 15 residues. Germline values: CDR1 SGHRS, CDR2 YFSETQ. The CDR3 region is CASSLTGGVSGELFF. The CDR3 DNA reads TGCGCCAGCAGCTTGACTGGGGGCGTATCCGGGGAGCTCTTTTTT.

This clonotype has ten or more counts. The CDR3 reads CASSSGQPGSPLHF. In nucleotides, the CDR3 is TGCGCCAGCAGCTCGGGACAGCCAGGATCACCCCTCCACTTT. The chain links TRBV5-1 to TRBJ1-6, with 7 bases that match TRBD1. The CDR3 is 14 amino acids. CDR1 and CDR2 from the germline V gene are SGHRS and YFSETQ. V gave up 3 bases and J gave up 10 bases; unmatched junction bases: 7.

In this sample, this clonotype turned up a few times. This chain connects TRBV18 to TRBJ1-1, with no clear D. The germline V and J ends were trimmed by 3 bases and 3 bases, with 5 bases remaining between them. CDR1 and CDR2 from the germline V gene are KGHSH and LQKENI. The CDR3 has 12 amino acids. As DNA, the CDR3 is TGTGCCAGCTCACCGGTGGACACTGAAGCTTTCTTT. Residues: CASSPVDTEAFF.

This clonotype was counted at least ten times. The rearrangement joins TRBV7-8 to TRBJ2-7; D remains unclear. The V end lost 5 bases, the J end lost 4 bases, and 6 bases lay between the germline ends. Germline CDR1 reads SGHVS; CDR2 reads FQNEAQ. This CDR3 region has 11 residues. The CDR3 loop reads CASSEKYEQYF. The CDR3, as DNA: TGTGCCAGCAGCGAAAAATACGAGCAGTACTTC.

The table lists this clonotype with many counts. The chain couples TRBV7-2 to TRBJ2-1; 10 nucleotides agree with TRBD2. Unmatched junction bases numbered 5, after V lost 1 base and J lost 8 bases. The V gene's germline CDR1 is SGHTA and CDR2 FQGNSA. The CDR3 has 15 residues. The DNA for the CDR3 is TGTGCCAGCAGCTTAGTCGGGCTAGCGGGAGATGAGCAGTTCTTC. The encoded protein is CASSLVGLAGDEQFF.

This clonotype was detected only a few times. DNA of the CDR3: TGCAGCGTGGGGACAGGGGACATGAACACTGAAGCTTTCTTT. Translated, it gives CSVGTGDMNTEAFF. The chain combines TRBV29-1 with TRBJ1-1, with 10 bases identical to TRBD1. This CDR3 region has 14 residues. Trimming took 6 bases from V and 0 from J; bases not matched to a gene: 4. CDR1 and CDR2 (germline): SQVTM, ANQGSEA.

The chain uses TRBV7-9 and TRBJ2-2; D remains unclear. The germline V gene encodes CDR1 SEHNR and CDR2 FQNEAQ (reference sequence). V gave up 5 bases and J gave up 6 bases, with 13 bases separating them. CDR3 size: 14 residues. The CDR3 loop reads CASSGSGNAGELFF. Here the CDR3 DNA reads TGTGCCAGCAGCGGATCAGGAAACGCCGGGGAGCTGTTTTTT.

This clonotype has only a few counts. The chain carries TRBV5-1 and TRBJ2-3; D is possibly TRBD1 (6 bases). The CDR3 has 16 residues. Trimming shortened V by 1 base and J by 1 base, and 13 bases separated the two germline ends. CDR1 SGHRS and CDR2 YFSETQ come from the germline V gene. CDR3 sequence reads: CASSLRGGWGTDTQYF. CDR3 coding DNA: TGCGCCAGCAGCTTGCGAGGGGGTTGGGGCACAGATACGCAGTATTTT.

CDR3 in DNA: TGCGCCAGCAGTCGAACTAAAGGTCCCCAAGAGACCCAGTACTTC. As protein: CASSRTKGPQETQYF. V is TRBV23-1 and J is TRBJ2-5, with no clear D. TRBV23-1 is recorded as an ORF, its role being uncertain. This CDR3 comprises 15 residues. Trimming left V 4 bases short and J 1 base short, with 13 bases between.